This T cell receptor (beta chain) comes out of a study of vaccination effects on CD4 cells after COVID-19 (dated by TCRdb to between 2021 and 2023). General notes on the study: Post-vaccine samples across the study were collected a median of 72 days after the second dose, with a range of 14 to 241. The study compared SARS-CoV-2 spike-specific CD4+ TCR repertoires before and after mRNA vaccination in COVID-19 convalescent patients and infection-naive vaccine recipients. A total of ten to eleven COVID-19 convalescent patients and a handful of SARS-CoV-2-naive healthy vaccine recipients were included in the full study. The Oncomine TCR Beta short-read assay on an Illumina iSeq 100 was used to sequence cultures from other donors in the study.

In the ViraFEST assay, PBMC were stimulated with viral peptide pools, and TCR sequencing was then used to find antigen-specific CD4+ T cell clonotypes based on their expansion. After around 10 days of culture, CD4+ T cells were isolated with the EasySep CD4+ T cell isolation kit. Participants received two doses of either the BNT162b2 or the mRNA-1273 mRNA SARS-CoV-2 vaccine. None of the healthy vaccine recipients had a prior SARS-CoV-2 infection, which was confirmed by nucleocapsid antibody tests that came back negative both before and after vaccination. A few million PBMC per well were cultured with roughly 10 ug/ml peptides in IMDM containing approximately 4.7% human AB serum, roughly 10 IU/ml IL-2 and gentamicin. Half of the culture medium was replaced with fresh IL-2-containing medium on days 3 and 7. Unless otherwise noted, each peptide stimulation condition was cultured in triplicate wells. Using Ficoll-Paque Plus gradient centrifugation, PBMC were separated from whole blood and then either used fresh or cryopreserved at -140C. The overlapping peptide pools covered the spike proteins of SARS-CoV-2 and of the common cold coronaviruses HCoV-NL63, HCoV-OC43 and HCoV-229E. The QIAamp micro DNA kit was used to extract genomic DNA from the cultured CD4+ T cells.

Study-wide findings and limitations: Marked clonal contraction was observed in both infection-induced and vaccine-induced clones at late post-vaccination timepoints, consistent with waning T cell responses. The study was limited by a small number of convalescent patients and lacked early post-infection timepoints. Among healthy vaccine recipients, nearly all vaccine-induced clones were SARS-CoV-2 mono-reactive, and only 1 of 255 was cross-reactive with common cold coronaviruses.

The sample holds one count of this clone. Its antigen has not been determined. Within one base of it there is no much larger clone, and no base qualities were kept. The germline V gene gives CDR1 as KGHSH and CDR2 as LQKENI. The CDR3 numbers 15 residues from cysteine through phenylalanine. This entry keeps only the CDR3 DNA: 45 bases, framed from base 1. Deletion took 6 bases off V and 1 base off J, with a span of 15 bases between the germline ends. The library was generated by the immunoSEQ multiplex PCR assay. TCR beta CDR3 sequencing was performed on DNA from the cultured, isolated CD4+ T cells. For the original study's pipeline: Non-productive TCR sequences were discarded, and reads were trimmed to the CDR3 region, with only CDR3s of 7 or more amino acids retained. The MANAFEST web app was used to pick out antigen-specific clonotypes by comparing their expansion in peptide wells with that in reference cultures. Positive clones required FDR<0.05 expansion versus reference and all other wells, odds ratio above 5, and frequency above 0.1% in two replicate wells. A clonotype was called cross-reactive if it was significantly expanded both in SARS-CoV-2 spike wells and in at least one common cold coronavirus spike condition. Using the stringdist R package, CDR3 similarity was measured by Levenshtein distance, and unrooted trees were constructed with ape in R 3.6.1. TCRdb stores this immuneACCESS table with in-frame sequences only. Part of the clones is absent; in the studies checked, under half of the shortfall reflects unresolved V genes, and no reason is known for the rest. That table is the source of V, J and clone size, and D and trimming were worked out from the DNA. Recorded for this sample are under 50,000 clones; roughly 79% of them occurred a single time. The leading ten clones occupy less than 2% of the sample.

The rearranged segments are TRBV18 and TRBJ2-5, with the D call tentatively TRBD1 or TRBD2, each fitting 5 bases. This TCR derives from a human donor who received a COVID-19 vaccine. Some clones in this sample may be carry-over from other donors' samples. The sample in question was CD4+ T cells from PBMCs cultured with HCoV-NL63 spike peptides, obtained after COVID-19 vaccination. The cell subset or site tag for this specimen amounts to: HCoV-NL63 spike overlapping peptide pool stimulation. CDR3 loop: CASSRRDGVQETQYF. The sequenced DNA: TGTGCCAGCTCTCGCAGGGACGGCGTCCAAGAGACCCAGTACTTC.